This record looks at one TCR beta chain sequence and its context. Its antigen is undetermined. The sample originates from a study of beta chain features in type 1 diabetes. Study-wide results and caveats: Type 1 diabetes patients showed a moderate but significant shortening of TCRB CDR3s in all four CD4+ subsets.

TCRB transcripts that were expressed got sequenced, as all of the isolated RNA had been reverse transcribed. Using immunoSEQ multiplex PCR, the repertoire was profiled, and TCRdb retains in-frame clones only, with some absent. This sample has about 650,000 clones, with around 12% found just once. Germline trimming cut 3 bases from V and 0 bases from J; bases unmatched to any gene: 8. CDR3 size: 18 residues. From germline, CDR1 is LNHDA and CDR2 SQIVND (reference sequence). Specimen: naive CD4+ T cells from blood. V gene TRBV19 combines with J gene TRBJ2-1, with 10 bases identical to TRBD2. The TCR sequence derives from a man aged 30 to 39 with type 1 diabetes. In nucleotides, the CDR3 is TGTGCCAGTAGTATGGATAGCGGGGGGCCCTACTCCTACAATGAGCAGTTCTTC. It codes for CASSMDSGGPYSYNEQFF.